Sequencing of this T cell receptor (beta chain) was carried out in a study of CXCR3-negative and CXCR3-positive naive CD8 T cells. In the study overall: Across all libraries, TRB reads numbered about 135 million, with about 1.5 +/- 0.3 million in each library. Study-wide results and caveats: Higher TRB CDR3 hydrophobicity marked CXCR3-positive naive cells relative to CXCR3-negative naive cells.

On this clonotype itself: Antigen: not known.

All TRB cDNA libraries came from 5' RACE performed with UMI labels. TCRdb reanalyzed the 5' RACE reads and collapses them to one entry per CDR3 protein, without DNA. The sample totals roughly 110,000 distinct CDR3 sequences. The germline CDR1 and CDR2 sequences are SGHTA and FQGNSA. The CDR3 is 15 residues long. V usage is TRBV7-2 and J usage is TRBJ1-5. This receptor was taken from a human donor in good health. Some clones in this sample may be carry-over from other donors' samples. Sequencing used naive CXCR3+ CD8+ T cells from blood. The sample's subset: CD45RO-CCR7+CD27+CD95- naive CD8+ T cells expressing CXCR3 (TNR3+). CDR3: CASSSGLESNQPQHF.